These T cell receptor beta chains were read from a single sample in a study of T-cell reconstitution after alpha-beta-depleted transplantation in children. TCRdb called the PCR reads again in MiXCR, with one record for every CDR3 protein. The profile covers approximately 490,000 distinct CDR3 sequences, with around an eighth appearing a single time and about 5.6% taken by the ten largest. Sequencing was performed on PBMCs from the stem cell graft donor, taken from the stem cell graft. These receptors were taken from a human donor who donated a stem cell graft to a child with combined immunodeficiency. CDR3s include the opening cysteine and the closing phenylalanine or tryptophan. The D gene is left open where the match is weak. Rows may omit the clone size; those that give it use once, few, many or a size class.

J gene	D gene	clone size	V gene	CDR3 protein	CDR3 DNA
TRBJ2-7	TRBD2	few	TRBV3-1	CASSQEGTSGISSYEQYF	TGTGCCAGCAGCCAAGAGGGGACTAGCGGGATAAGCTCCTACGAGCAGTACTTC
TRBJ2-7	TRBD2	once	TRBV10-1	CATHPGGVGSYEQYF	TGCGCCACTCACCCGGGAGGGGTAGGGTCCTACGAGCAGTACTTC
TRBJ2-2	NA	NA	TRBV10-3	CAINPQGSAGELFF	TGTGCCATCAACCCTCAGGGGTCGGCCGGGGAGCTGTTTTTT
TRBJ2-1	TRBD1	few	TRBV5-1	CASSRGTGPSYNEQFF	TGCGCCAGCAGCCGCGGGACAGGCCCTTCCTACAATGAGCAGTTCTTC
TRBJ2-1	NA	many	TRBV7-4	CASSPPGPLREQFF	TGTGCCAGCTCGCCTCCGGGACCTCTCCGTGAGCAGTTCTTC
TRBJ1-1	NA	NA	TRBV12-3/TRBV12-4	CASSTGTTEAFF	TGTGCCAGCAGTACCGGGACAACAGAAGCTTTCTTT
TRBJ1-1	NA	many	TRBV12-3/TRBV12-4	CASTPRRDIQRTEAFF	TGTGCCAGCACCCCCCGAAGGGACATTCAACGGACTGAAGCTTTCTTT
TRBJ2-7	NA	NA	TRBV5-1	CASSPGTPSYEQYF	TGCGCCAGCAGCCCCGGAACTCCTTCCTACGAGCAGTACTTC
TRBJ2-7	NA	NA	TRBV2	CASRQMGDEQYF	TGTGCCAGCAGACAAATGGGTGACGAGCAGTACTTC
TRBJ2-3	NA	NA	TRBV4-1	CASSQPSRDSTDTQYF	TGCGCCAGCAGCCAACCTTCTCGGGACAGCACAGATACGCAGTATTTT